This TCR beta chain emerged from a study of response to subunit inactivated influenza vaccine. Germline loops: CDR1 MNHEY, CDR2 SVGEGT. CDR3 size: 14 residues. Trimming took 0 bases from V and 6 from J, leaving 9 bases between them. TCRdb independently ran MiXCR on the RT-PCR reads; one entry per CDR3 protein. The sample carries approximately 700,000 distinct CDR3 sequences, around 13% recorded once. Sequencing was performed on PBMCs from blood, taken approximately 15 days before vaccination. The V and J genes are TRBV6-2 or TRBV6-3 and TRBJ2-4; D not resolved. This receptor was obtained from a man aged 50-59 years who received an inactivated influenza vaccine. The CDR3 DNA follows: TGTGCCAGCAGTTACTCTCTAACGGGAAACATTCAGTACTTC. This encodes CASSYSLTGNIQYF.